This T cell receptor beta chain was captured in a study of T cell clonality in common variable immunodeficiency. Study-wide findings and caveats: Common variable immunodeficiency TCR beta sequences reportedly had fewer deletions and N-nucleotide insertions. CVID subjects shared fewer TCRbeta clones than healthy controls did.

CVID subjects were around 15 female and roughly 31 male, aged roughly 8 to 65. Each donor provided roughly 4.5 to 8.5 ml of heparinized whole blood. This clone was seen many times. Its antigen is not known. Only in-frame clones appear in the TCRdb table, and some are missing; sequencing was by immunoSEQ multiplex PCR. The sample holds 15,000 to 20,000 clones, and no clone turns up only once. The sequence came from a human donor with common variable immunodeficiency. The sequencing sample was made of peripheral blood mononuclear cells.

This CDR3 is CASSLAGGTYNEQFF. The CDR3 bases that were read are TGTGCCAGCAGCCTAGCGGGAGGGACCTACAATGAG. The chain is built from TRBV4-2 and TRBJ2-1, with 11 bases matching TRBD2. Read data end 3 residues before the CDR3 end; the end is taken from the germline J gene. J gave up 2 bases and V 4 bases, and 1 base lay outside the gene matches. The length of the CDR3 is 15 residues. From germline, CDR1 is LGHNA and CDR2 YNFKEQ.